What follows is one TCR beta chain and its context. This sample is drawn from a study of blood T cell repertoires in COVID-19. Study in general: Researchers got acute and convalescent COVID-19 samples from the United States, Italy and Spain. In each case, the material was cDNA or gDNA derived from T cells, B-cell-depleted T cells, or PBMCs.

Trimming took 0 bases from V and 7 from J, leaving 10 bases between them. CDR3 length equals 15 residues. Germline CDR1 reads LGHNA; CDR2 reads YNFKEQ. Exposed enrollees encountered a COVID-19 case at some point within 2 weeks before study entry. In the study's own analysis: Amplification from reference gene primers served as the basis for estimated nucleated cell counts. The method was immunoSEQ multiplex PCR; TCRdb's version includes in-frame clones alone and lacks a portion of them. V and J calls and clone size are those listed in that table; D and trimming were worked out from the DNA. The table lists some 300,000 clones, roughly 90% of them singletons.

The sample comprised PBMCs or T cells enriched from blood (not recorded which). This sequence was found in a woman between 45 and 60 years old who had been exposed to COVID-19. The chain has TRBV4-2 and TRBJ1-6, with a possible D match to TRBD1 (6 bases). The CDR3 loop reads CASSQDLRGNSPLHF. CDR3 nucleotides: TGTGCCAGCAGCCAAGATCTTAGGGGGAATTCACCCCTCCACTTT.